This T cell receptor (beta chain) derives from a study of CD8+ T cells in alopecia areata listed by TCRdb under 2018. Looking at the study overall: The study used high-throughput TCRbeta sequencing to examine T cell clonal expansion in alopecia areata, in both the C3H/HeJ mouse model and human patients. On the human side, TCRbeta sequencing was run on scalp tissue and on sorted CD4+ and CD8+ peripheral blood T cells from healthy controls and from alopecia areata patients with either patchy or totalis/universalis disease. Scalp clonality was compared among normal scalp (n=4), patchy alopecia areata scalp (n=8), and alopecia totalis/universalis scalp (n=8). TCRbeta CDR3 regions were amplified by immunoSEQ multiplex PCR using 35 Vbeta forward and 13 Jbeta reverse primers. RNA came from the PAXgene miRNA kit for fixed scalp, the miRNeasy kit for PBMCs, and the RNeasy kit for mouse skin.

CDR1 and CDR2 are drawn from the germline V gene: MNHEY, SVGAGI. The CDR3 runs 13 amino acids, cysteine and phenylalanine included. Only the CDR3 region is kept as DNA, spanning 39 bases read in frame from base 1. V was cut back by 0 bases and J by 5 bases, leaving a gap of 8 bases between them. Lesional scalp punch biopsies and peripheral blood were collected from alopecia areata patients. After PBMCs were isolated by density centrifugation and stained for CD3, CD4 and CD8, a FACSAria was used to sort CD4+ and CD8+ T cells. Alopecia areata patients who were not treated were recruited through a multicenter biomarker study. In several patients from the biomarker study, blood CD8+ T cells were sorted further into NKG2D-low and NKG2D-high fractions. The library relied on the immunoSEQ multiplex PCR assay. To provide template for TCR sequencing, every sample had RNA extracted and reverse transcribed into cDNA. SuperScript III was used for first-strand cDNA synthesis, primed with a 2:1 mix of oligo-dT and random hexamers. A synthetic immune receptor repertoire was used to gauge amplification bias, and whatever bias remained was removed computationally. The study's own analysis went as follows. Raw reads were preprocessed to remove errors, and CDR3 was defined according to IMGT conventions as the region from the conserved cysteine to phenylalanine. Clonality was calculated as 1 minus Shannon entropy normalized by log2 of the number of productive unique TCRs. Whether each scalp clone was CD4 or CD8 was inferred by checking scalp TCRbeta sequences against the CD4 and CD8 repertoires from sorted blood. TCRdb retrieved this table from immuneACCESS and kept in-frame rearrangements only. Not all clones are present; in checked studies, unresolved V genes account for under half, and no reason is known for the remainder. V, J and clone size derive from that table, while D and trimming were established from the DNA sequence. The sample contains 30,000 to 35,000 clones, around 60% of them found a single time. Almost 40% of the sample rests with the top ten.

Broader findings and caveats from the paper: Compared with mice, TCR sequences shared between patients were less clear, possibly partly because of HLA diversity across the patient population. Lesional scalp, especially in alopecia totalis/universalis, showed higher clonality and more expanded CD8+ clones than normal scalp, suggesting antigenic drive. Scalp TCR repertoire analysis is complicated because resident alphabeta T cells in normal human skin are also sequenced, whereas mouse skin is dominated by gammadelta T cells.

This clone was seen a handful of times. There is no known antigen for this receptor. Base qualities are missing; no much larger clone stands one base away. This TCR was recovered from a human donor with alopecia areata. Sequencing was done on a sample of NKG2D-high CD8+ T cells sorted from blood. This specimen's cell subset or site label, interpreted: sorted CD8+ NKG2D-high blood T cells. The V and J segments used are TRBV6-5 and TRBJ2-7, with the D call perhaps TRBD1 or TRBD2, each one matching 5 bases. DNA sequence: TGTGCCAGCAGTTACTCGGGGGAAAACGAGCAGTACTTC. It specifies CASSYSGENEQYF.